These 14 T cell receptor beta chains came from one sample sequenced in a study of blood T cell repertoires in COVID-19. TCRdb's table, derived via immunoSEQ multiplex PCR, lists solely in-frame clones and lacks some. The profile covers some 330,000 clones, with 70% to 90% appearing a single time and approximately 4.1% taken by the ten largest. The sample consisted of PBMCs or T cells enriched from blood (not recorded which). These receptors were obtained from a man aged 25 to 40 who had recovered from COVID-19.

The chain uses TRBV19 and TRBJ1-1, with D unresolved. The CDR3 has 14 amino acids. Germline CDR1 reads LNHDA; CDR2 reads SQIVND (reference sequence). The V end lost 7 bases, the J end lost 6 bases, and 18 bases lay between the germline ends. CDR3 coding DNA: TGTGCCAGTAACTTCCGGGGTGAAGTCGCTGAAGCTTTCTTT. Its protein product is CASNFRGEVAEAFF.

This clone was seen only once. V and J are TRBV4-1 and TRBJ1-3; 7 positions match TRBD1. The V segment lost 3 bases and the J segment 2 bases; nucleotides outside the gene matches: 7. The CDR3 is made up of 16 amino acids. Germline CDR1 reads MGHRA; CDR2 reads YSYEKL. The CDR3 coding sequence is TGCGCCAGCAGCCACGGGACAGCAAGGACTGGAAACACCATATATTTT. The encoded protein is CASSHGTARTGNTIYF.

This clone was found a few times. The J gene is TRBJ2-4, the V gene TRBV10-3; TRBD1 is a possible D gene (6 bases). V was trimmed by 4 bases and J by 3 bases, leaving 10 bases between them. CDR3 size: 14 residues. The V gene's germline CDR1 is ENHRY and CDR2 SYGVKD. The CDR3 region is CAISAQGRKNIQYF. The CDR3 DNA follows: TGTGCCATCAGTGCACAGGGTCGCAAAAACATTCAGTACTTC.

The CDR3 DNA follows: TGTGCCAGCAGCTTAGGGGAGGGTGACTATGGCTACACCTTC. Protein product: CASSLGEGDYGYTF. J is TRBJ1-2 and V is TRBV7-9; D is uncertain. Trimming left V 1 base short and J 3 bases short, with 9 bases between. The CDR3 has 14 amino acids. The germline gives CDR1 SEHNR, CDR2 FQNEAQ (reference sequence).

V usage is TRBV5-1 and J usage is TRBJ1-1; D remains unclear. The CDR3 is 16 residues long. V lost 0 bases, J lost 1 base, and 13 bases lay in between. CDR1 is SGHRS, CDR2 YFSETQ, per germline. The CDR3 DNA follows: TGCGCCAGCAGCTTGGCCCTCTCCGGTGGGAACACTGAAGCTTTCTTT. It yields the protein CASSLALSGGNTEAFF. The complete variable domain, with remaining parts taken from reference TRBV5-1 and TRBJ1-1, reads KAGVTQTPRYLIKTRGQQVTLSCSPISGHRSVSWYQQTPGQGLQFLFEYFSETQRNKGNFPGRFSGRQFSNSRSEMNVSTLELGDSALYLCASSLALSGGNTEAFFGQGTRLTVV.

The chain is built from TRBV5-1 and TRBJ1-2; D perhaps matches TRBD1 (6 bases). The CDR3 spans 16 residues. Trimming cost V 4 bases and J 6 bases, with 22 bases left between them. Per the germline V gene, CDR1 is SGHRS and CDR2 is YFSETQ. Here the CDR3 reads CASSTTPGHSLDGYTF. CDR3 in DNA: TGCGCCAGCAGCACAACTCCGGGACACTCTTTGGATGGCTACACCTTC.

The chain carries TRBV28 and TRBJ2-2; maybe TRBD1 (6 bases). Germline V gene sequence: CDR1 MDHEN, CDR2 SYDVKM. This CDR3 is 18 amino acids long. V lost 5 bases and J lost 2, with 21 bases in between. CDR3 nucleotide sequence: TGTGCCAGCAGTCCAACCCTAAACAGAGGGACAAACACCGGGGAGCTGTTTTTT. It is translated as CASSPTLNRGTNTGELFF.

The chain recombines TRBV14 with TRBJ1-1, with unresolved D. This CDR3 is 14 amino acids long. V lost 6 bases to trimming and J lost 3 bases, with 14 bases between them. Germline assignment: CDR1 SGHDN and CDR2 FVKESK. The CDR3 is CASRQRGSHTEAFF. The CDR3 DNA sequence: TGTGCCAGCAGGCAAAGAGGGTCTCACACTGAAGCTTTCTTT.

With respect to this clone: Other DNA sequences from this sample encode an identical CDR3 as well. The genes are TRBV2 and TRBJ1-1; no reliable D call. The CDR3 is 11 amino acids. Trimming left V 8 bases short and J 2 bases short, with 6 bases between. The germline CDR1 and CDR2 sequences are SNHLY and FYNNEI. Here the CDR3 reads CASSRNTEAFF. CDR3 DNA sequence: TGTGCCAGCTCCCGTAACACTGAAGCTTTCTTT.

V is TRBV6-5 and J is TRBJ2-5; the match to TRBD1 covers 11 bases. Unmatched junction bases numbered 5, after V lost 6 bases and J lost 2 bases. CDR1 and CDR2 from the germline V gene are MNHEY and SVGAGI. CDR3 size: 15 residues. The CDR3 bases are TGTGCCAGCAGCTACGGGACAGGGGGGCAAGAGACCCAGTACTTC. This codes for CASSYGTGGQETQYF.

The V gene is TRBV24-1, the J gene TRBJ1-6; 9 bases map to TRBD1. The CDR3 totals 14 residues. Per germline, CDR1 KGHDR and CDR2 SFDVKD. V gave up 7 bases and J gave up 7 bases; unmatched junction bases: 4. The DNA for the CDR3 is TGTGCCACCAGGGGACAGGGATCAAATTCACCCCTCCACTTT. The encoded protein is CATRGQGSNSPLHF.

This clone was seen more than once but under ten times. The chain links TRBV7-9 to TRBJ1-3; 8 nucleotides align to TRBD1. Germline trimming cut 8 bases from V and 2 bases from J; bases unmatched to any gene: 8. The CDR3 is made up of 15 amino acids. Germline CDR1 reads SEHNR; CDR2 reads FQNEAQ (reference sequence). CDR3 DNA sequence: TGTGCCAGCGGCCATCTCAGGGGGCCTGGAAACACCATATATTTT. It codes for CASGHLRGPGNTIYF.

The chain joins TRBV11-3 to TRBJ2-7; 10 bases agree with TRBD2. Germline V gene sequence: CDR1 SGHNT, CDR2 YENEEA. V shed 6 bases, J shed 3 bases, and the junction held 8 bases outside the gene matches. The CDR3 covers 15 residues. The CDR3 loop is CASSDSSGSIYEQYF. CDR3 sequence (DNA): TGTGCCAGCAGTGACTCTAGCGGGAGTATCTACGAGCAGTACTTC.

This chain connects TRBV20-1 to TRBJ1-1; D gene ambiguous. Trimming stripped 6 bases from V and 7 bases from J, with 12 bases between. The CDR3 consists of 11 residues. Germline lookup yields CDR1 DFQATT and CDR2 SNEGSKA (reference sequence). The CDR3 DNA follows: TGCAGTGCCGAAAGGGAGGGTGAAGCTTTCTTT. Encoded protein: CSAEREGEAFF.